These 7 T cell receptor beta chains were sequenced from one sample in a study of T cells in Graves' hyperthyroidism and ophthalmopathy. TCR beta CDR3 regions were amplified from RNA. First-round RT-PCR with HTBI primers amplified the TCR CDR3 region. One entry per CDR3 protein results from TCRdb running MiXCR on the multiplex PCR reads. Among nearly 600,000 distinct CDR3 sequences listed, approximately 15% were seen once. The source material was blood. The receptors derive from a woman between 18 and 30 years old with Graves' ophthalmopathy.

This clonotype was seen at least ten times. V is TRBV12-3 or TRBV12-4 and J is TRBJ2-1; 7 bases align to TRBD2. V gave up 5 bases and J gave up 7 bases; unmatched junction bases: 14. This CDR3 has 16 amino acids. Here the CDR3 reads CASSATERGRGNEQFF. The CDR3 region has the DNA TGTGCCAGCAGTGCCACCGAGCGGGGAAGGGGTAATGAGCAGTTCTTC.

This chain's CDR3 is CASSFRTSLDTQYF. CDR3 bases: TGTGCCAGCAGCTTCCGGACTAGCCTCGATACGCAGTATTTT. This chain uses TRBV7-9 with TRBJ2-3, with 8 nucleotides matching TRBD2. The CDR3 runs to 14 residues. Trimming took 3 bases from V and 6 from J; bases not matched to a gene: 5. CDR1 and CDR2 (germline): SEHNR, FQNEAQ (reference sequence).

This clonotype appeared many times. The V gene is TRBV27, the J gene TRBJ2-1, with a tentative D call TRBD2 (5 bases). The CDR3 has 14 amino acids. Germline CDR1 MNHEY, CDR2 SMNVEV (reference sequence). The V end was cut by 2 bases, the J end by 8 bases, with 13 bases between. For the CDR3, the DNA is TGTGCCAGCAGTTTAATTATCGACGGGGATGAGCAGTTCTTC. Translating it yields CASSLIIDGDEQFF.

In this sample, this clonotype turned up many times. The chain joins TRBV7-2 to TRBJ1-5, with D unresolved. The CDR3 length is 14 residues. Trimming left V 5 bases short and J 3 bases short, with 11 bases between. Germline CDR1 is SGHTA and CDR2 is FQGNSA. DNA of the CDR3: TGTGCCAGCAGCCAAACACCTCTCAATCAGCCCCAGCATTTT. It translates to CASSQTPLNQPQHF.

This clonotype came up many times. The J gene is TRBJ1-4, the V gene TRBV3-1, with D perhaps TRBD1 (6 bases). The CDR3 is 14 residues long. Germline V CDR1 and CDR2: LGHDT, YNNKEL (reference sequence). The V and J ends lost 7 bases and 7 bases respectively, with 16 bases between them. Here the CDR3 reads CASNKGGGSEKLFF. Here the CDR3 DNA reads TGTGCCAGCAACAAAGGGGGGGGTTCTGAAAAACTGTTTTTT. The full variable domain, with the rest looked up from reference TRBV3-1 and TRBJ1-4, is DTAVSQTPKYLVTQMGNDKSIKCEQNLGHDTMYWYKQDSKKFLKIMFSYNNKELIINETVPNRFSPKSPDKAHLNLHINSLELGDSAVYFCASNKGGGSEKLFFGSGTQLSVL.

There are many counts of this clonotype. This sequence joins TRBV11-2 and TRBJ2-7, with TRBD1 matching 7 bases. This CDR3 has 13 amino acids. The J segment lost 3 bases and the V segment lost 5 bases, leaving 4 bases of the junction unmatched. CDR1 is SGHAT, CDR2 FQNNGV, per germline. The CDR3 region is CASSAGTVYEQYF. CDR3 in DNA: TGTGCCAGCAGCGCCGGGACAGTCTACGAGCAGTACTTC. Drawing the rest from reference TRBV11-2 and TRBJ2-7, the complete variable domain is EAGVAQSPRYKIIEKRQSVAFWCNPISGHATLYWYQQILGQGPKLLIQFQNNGVVDDSQLPKDRFSAERLKGVDSTLKIQPAKLEDSAVYLCASSAGTVYEQYFGPGTRLTVT.

This clonotype was recorded a few times. The gene calls are TRBV2 and TRBJ2-1; 13 bases line up with TRBD2. The germline gives CDR1 SNHLY, CDR2 FYNNEI. The CDR3 has 16 amino acids. Trimming took 5 bases from V and 6 from J; bases not matched to a gene: 7. The CDR3 DNA follows: TGTGCCAGCAGTCGTGGGGGACTAGCGGGGTCCAATGAGCAGTTCTTC. This codes for CASSRGGLAGSNEQFF.